This note documents a single T cell receptor (beta chain) sequence. This entry is derived from a study of blood T cell repertoires in COVID-19. Study overall: The United States, Italy and Spain provided the acute and convalescent COVID-19 samples. T cells, B-cell-depleted T cells, or PBMCs provided the cDNA or gDNA that served as material.

Original processing notes: Estimation of nucleated cell counts relied on the amplification of reference gene primers. The protocol was immunoSEQ multiplex PCR, while the TCRdb copy is restricted to in-frame clones and leaves out a portion. D and trimming were read from the DNA, whereas the V and J calls and clone size are those reported in that table. The table has fewer than 250,000 clones, 88% seen once. Germline values: CDR1 SGHVS, CDR2 FQNEAQ. The CDR3 runs 18 residues. V lost 0 bases, J lost 0 bases, and 8 bases stayed unmatched. Material for sequencing was peripheral blood. The chain links TRBV7-8 to TRBJ1-5; 7 positions agree with TRBD1. This clonotype originated in a man in his forties with acute or convalescent COVID-19. CDR3 nucleotides: TGTGCCAGCAGCTTAGCGCCCTCAGGGGGTGCTAGCAATCAGCCCCAGCATTTT. Its protein product is CASSLAPSGGASNQPQHF.